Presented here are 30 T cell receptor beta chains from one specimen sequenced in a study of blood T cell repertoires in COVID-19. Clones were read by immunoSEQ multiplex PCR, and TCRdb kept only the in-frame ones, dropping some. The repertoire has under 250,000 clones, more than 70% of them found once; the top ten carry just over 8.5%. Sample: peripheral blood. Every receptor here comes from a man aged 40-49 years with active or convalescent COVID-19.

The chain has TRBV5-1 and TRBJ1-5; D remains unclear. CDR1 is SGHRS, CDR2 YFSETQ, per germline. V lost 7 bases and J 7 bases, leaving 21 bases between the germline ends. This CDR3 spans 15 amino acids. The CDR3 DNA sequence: TGCGCCAGCTCCCCGGAGTCCGGCGTCGGACAGCCCCAGCATTTT. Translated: CASSPESGVGQPQHF.

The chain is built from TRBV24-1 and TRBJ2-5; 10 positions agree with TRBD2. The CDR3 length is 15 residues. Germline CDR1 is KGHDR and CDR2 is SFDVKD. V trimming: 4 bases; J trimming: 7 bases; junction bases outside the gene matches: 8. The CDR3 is CATSDGLAGVGTQYF. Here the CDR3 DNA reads TGTGCCACCAGTGACGGGCTAGCGGGAGTTGGGACCCAGTACTTC.

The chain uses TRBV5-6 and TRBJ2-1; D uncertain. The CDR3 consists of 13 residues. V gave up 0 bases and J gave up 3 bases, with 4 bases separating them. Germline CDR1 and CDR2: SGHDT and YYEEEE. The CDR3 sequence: CASSLGHYNEQFF. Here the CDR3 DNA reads TGTGCCAGCAGCTTGGGGCACTACAATGAGCAGTTCTTC.

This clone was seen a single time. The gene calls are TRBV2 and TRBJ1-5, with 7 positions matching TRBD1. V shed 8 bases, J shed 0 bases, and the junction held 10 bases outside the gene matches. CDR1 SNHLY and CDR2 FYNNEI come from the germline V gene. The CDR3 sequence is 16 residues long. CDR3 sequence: CASRGTAGNSNQPQHF. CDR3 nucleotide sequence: TGTGCCAGCCGTGGGACAGCTGGTAATAGCAATCAGCCCCAGCATTTT. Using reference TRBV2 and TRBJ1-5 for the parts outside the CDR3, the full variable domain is EPEVTQTPSHQVTQMGQEVILRCVPISNHLYFYWYRQILGQKVEFLVSFYNNEISEKSEIFDDQFSVERPDGSNFTLKIRSTKLEDSAMYFCASRGTAGNSNQPQHFGDGTRLSIL.

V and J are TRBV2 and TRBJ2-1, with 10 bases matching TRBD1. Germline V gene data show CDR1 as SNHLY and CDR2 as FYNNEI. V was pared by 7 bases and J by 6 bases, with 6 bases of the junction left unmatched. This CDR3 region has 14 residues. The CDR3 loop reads CASTGQGVPNEQFF. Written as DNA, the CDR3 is TGTGCCAGCACCGGACAGGGGGTACCCAATGAGCAGTTCTTC.

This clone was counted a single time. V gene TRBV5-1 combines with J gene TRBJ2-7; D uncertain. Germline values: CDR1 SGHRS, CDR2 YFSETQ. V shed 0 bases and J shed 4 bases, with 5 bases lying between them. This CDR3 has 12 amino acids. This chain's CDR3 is CASSLANYEQYF. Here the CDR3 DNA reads TGCGCCAGCAGCTTGGCCAATTACGAGCAGTACTTC. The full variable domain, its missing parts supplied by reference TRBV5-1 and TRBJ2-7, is KAGVTQTPRYLIKTRGQQVTLSCSPISGHRSVSWYQQTPGQGLQFLFEYFSETQRNKGNFPGRFSGRQFSNSRSEMNVSTLELGDSALYLCASSLANYEQYFGPGTRLTVT.

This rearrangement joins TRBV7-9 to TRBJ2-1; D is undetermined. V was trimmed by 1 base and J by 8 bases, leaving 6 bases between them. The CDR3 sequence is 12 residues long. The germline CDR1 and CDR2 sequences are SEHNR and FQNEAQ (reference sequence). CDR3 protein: CASSLGVHEQFF. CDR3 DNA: TGTGCCAGCAGCTTAGGAGTCCATGAGCAGTTCTTC.

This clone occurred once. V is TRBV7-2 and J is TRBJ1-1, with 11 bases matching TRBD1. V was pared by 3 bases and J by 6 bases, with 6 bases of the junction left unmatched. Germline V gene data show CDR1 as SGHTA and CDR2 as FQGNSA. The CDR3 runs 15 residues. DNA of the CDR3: TGTGCCAGCAGCTTCCGGGACAGGGGGTTAGCTGAAGCTTTCTTT. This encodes CASSFRDRGLAEAFF.

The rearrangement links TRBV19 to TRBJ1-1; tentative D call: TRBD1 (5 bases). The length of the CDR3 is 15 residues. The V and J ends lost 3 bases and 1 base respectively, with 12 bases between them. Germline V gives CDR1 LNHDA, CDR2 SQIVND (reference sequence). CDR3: CASSIVIGGNTEAFF. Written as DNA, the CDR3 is TGTGCCAGTAGTATCGTGATCGGGGGGAACACTGAAGCTTTCTTT.

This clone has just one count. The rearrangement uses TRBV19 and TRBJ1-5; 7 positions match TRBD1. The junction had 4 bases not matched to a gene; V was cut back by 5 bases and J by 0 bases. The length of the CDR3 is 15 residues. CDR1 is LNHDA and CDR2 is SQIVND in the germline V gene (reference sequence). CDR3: CASSQGQSSNQPQHF. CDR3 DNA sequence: TGTGCCAGTAGTCAGGGACAGAGTAGCAATCAGCCCCAGCATTTT.

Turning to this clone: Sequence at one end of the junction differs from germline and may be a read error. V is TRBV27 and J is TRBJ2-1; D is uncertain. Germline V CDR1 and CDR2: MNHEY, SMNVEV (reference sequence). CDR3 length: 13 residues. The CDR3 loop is CASSLSLNNEQFF. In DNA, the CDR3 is TGTGCCAGCAGCTTATCCCTAAACAATGAGCAGTTCTTC.

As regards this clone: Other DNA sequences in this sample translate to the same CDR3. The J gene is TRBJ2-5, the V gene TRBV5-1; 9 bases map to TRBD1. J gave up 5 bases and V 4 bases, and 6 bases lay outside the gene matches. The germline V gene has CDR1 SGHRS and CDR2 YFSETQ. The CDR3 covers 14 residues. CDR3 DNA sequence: TGCGCCAGCAGCCCTGGACAGGGGCGGGAGACCCAGTACTTC. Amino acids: CASSPGQGRETQYF.

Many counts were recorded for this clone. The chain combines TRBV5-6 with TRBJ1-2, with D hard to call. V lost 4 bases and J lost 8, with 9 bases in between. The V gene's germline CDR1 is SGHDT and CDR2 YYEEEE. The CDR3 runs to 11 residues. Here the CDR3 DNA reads TGTGCCAGCAGCGGGAGGCGGGGCTACACCTTC. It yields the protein CASSGRRGYTF.

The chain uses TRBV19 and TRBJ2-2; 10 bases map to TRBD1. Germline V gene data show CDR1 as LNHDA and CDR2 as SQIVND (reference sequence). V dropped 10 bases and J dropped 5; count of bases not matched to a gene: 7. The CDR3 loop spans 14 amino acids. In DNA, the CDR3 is TGTGCCATCGGGACAGGGGTAAGGACCGGGGAGCTGTTTTTT. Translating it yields CAIGTGVRTGELFF.

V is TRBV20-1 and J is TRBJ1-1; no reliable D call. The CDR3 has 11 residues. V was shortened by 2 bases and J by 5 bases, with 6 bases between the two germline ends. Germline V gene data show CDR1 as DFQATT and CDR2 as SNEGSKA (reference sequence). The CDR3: CSARYGTEAFF. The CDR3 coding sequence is TGCAGTGCTAGATACGGGACTGAAGCTTTCTTT.

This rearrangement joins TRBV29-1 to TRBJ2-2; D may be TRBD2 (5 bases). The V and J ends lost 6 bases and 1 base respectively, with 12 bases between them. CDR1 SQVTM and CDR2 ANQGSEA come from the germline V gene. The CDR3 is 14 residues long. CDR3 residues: CSVISGMNTGELFF. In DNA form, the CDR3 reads TGCAGCGTCATATCCGGGATGAACACCGGGGAGCTGTTTTTT.

CDR3 loop: CASSLLRQGIYEQYF. CDR3 coding DNA: TGTGCCAGCAGTTTACTGAGACAGGGGATCTACGAGCAGTACTTC. The chain links TRBV27 to TRBJ2-7; 8 bases match TRBD1. Germline lookup yields CDR1 MNHEY and CDR2 SMNVEV (reference sequence). Unmatched junction bases numbered 6, after V lost 2 bases and J lost 3 bases. This CDR3 contains 15 residues.

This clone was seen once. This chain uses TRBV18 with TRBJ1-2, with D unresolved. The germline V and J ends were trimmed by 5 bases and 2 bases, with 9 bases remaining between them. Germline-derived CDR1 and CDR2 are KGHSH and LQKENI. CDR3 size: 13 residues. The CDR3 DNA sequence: TGTGCCAGCTCAGATGACTTAAACTATGGCTACACCTTC. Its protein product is CASSDDLNYGYTF.

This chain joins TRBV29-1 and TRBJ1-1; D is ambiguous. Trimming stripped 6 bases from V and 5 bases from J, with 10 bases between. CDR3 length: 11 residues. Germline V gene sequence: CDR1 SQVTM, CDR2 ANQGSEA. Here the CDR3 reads CSVSPGTEAFF. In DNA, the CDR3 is TGCAGCGTCTCCCCCGGGACTGAAGCTTTCTTT.

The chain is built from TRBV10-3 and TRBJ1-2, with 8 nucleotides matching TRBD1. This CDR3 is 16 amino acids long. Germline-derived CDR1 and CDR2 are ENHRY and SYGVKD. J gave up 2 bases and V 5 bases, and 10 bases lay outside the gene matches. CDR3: CAISLSGTGENYGYTF. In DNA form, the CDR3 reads TGTGCCATCAGTTTATCCGGGACAGGAGAAAACTATGGCTACACCTTC.

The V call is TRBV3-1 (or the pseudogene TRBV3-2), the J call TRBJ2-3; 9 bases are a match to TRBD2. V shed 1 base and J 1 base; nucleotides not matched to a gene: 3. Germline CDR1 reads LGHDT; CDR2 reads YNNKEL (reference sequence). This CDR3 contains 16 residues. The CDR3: CASSQGASGGTDTQYF. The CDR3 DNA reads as TGTGCCAGCAGCCAAGGTGCTAGCGGGGGCACAGATACGCAGTATTTT.

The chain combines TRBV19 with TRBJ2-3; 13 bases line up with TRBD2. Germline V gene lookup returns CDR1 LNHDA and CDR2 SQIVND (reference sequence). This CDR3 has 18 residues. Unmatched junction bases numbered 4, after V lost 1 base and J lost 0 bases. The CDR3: CASSIGTSGGRSTDTQYF. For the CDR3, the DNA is TGTGCCAGTAGTATAGGGACTAGCGGGGGCCGTAGCACAGATACGCAGTATTTT. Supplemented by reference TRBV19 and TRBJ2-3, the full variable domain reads DGGITQSPKYLFRKEGQNVTLSCEQNLNHDAMYWYRQDPGQGLRLIYYSQIVNDFQKGDIAEGYSVSREKKESFPLTVTSAQKNPTAFYLCASSIGTSGGRSTDTQYFGPGTRLTVL.

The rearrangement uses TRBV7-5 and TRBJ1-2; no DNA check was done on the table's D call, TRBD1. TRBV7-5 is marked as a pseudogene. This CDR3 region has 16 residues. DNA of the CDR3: TGTGTCAGAAGCCGACGACCCCCAGGGGGCTACCACCGGGAAACCTTC. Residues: CVRSRRPPGGYHRETF.

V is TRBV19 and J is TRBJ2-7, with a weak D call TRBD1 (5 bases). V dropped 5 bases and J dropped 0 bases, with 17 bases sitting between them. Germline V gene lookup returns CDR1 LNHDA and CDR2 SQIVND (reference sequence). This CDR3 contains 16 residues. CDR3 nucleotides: TGTGCCAGTAGTTCCCCGACAGACCGAAGCTCCTACGAGCAGTACTTC. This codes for CASSSPTDRSSYEQYF.

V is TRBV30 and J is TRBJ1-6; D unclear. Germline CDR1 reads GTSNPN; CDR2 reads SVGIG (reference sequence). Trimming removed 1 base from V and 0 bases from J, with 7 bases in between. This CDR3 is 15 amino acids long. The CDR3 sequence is CAWSAESSYNSPLHF. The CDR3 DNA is TGTGCCTGGAGTGCGGAGAGCTCCTATAATTCACCCCTCCACTTT.

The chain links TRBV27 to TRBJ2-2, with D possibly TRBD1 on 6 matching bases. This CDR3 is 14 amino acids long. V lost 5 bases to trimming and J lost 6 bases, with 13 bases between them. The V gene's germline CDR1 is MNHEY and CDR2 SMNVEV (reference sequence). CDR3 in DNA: TGTGCCAGCAGTGAACAGGGTTTAGCCGGGGAGCTGTTTTTT. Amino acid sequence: CASSEQGLAGELFF.

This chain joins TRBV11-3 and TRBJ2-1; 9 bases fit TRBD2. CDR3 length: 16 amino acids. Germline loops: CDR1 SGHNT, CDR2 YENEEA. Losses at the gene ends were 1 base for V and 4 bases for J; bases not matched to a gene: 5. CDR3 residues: CASSLGGLAGYNEQFF. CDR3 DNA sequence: TGTGCCAGCAGCTTAGGGGGGCTAGCGGGGTACAATGAGCAGTTCTTC.

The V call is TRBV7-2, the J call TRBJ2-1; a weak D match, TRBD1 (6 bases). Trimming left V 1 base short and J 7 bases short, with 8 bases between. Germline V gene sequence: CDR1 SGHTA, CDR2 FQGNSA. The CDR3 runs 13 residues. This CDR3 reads CASSLDRVNEQFF. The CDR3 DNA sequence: TGTGCCAGCAGCTTAGACAGGGTTAATGAGCAGTTCTTC.

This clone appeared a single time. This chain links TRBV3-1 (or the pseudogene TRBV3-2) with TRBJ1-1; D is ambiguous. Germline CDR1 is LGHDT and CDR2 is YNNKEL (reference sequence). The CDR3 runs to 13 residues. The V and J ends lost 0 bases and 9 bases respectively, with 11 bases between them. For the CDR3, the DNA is TGTGCCAGCAGCCAAGATTTGGCAGTAAAAGCTTTCTTT. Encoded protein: CASSQDLAVKAFF.

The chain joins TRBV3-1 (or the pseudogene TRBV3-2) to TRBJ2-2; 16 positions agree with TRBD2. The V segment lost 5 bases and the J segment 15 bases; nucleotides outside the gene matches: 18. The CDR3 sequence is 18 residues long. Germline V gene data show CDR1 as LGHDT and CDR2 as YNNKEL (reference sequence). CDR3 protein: CASSSQAPGTSGGGRLFF. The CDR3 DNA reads TGTGCCAGCAGCTCCCAAGCCCCCGGGACTAGCGGGGGGGGTAGGTTGTTTTTT.